This T cell receptor (beta chain) emerged from a study of cytotoxic CD8 clonotypes in ibrutinib-treated CLL. At the level of the study: In all, 10 to 11 patients were relapsed/refractory, approximately 16 were treatment-naive and roughly 18 were IGHV unmutated.

The repertoire was sequenced with immunoSEQ multiplex PCR; TCRdb's copy has only in-frame clones and lacks some. Of over 95,000 clones listed, 58% are singletons. Cryopreserved PBMCs were the source of roughly 2 micrograms of genomic DNA, which went to TCR beta libraries. In this sample, this clone turned up a few times. Its matching antigen is unknown. General study results and limits: Clonality increased at ibrutinib response, then returned toward baseline at progression. Researchers report that baseline clonality outpaced age-matched healthy donors and tracked circulating CD8+ T-cell counts.

Germline-derived CDR1 and CDR2 are GTSNPN and SVGIG (reference sequence). CDR3 length: 14 amino acids. The V and J ends lost 7 bases and 0 bases respectively, with 15 bases between them. The specimen comprised PBMCs, sampled after 24 months of ibrutinib treatment. This chain joins TRBV30 and TRBJ1-2; the D gene is possibly TRBD1 (6 bases). This clonotype was obtained from a human donor with chronic lymphocytic leukemia. The CDR3 spells CAYLRGGTNYGYTF. As DNA, the CDR3 is TGTGCCTACCTGCGGGGGGGCACTAACTATGGCTACACCTTC.